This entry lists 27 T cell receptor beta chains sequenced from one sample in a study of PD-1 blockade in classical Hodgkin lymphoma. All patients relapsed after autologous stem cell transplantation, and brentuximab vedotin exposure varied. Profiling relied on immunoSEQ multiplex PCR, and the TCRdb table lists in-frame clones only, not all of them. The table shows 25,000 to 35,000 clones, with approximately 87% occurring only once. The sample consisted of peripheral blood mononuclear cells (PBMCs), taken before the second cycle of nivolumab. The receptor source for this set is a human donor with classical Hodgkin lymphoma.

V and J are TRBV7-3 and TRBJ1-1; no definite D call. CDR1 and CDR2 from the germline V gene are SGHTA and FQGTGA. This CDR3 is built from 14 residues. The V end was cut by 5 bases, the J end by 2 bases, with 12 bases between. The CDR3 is CASSPGRLNTEAFF. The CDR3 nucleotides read TGTGCCAGCAGCCCAGGACGGCTTAACACTGAAGCTTTCTTT.

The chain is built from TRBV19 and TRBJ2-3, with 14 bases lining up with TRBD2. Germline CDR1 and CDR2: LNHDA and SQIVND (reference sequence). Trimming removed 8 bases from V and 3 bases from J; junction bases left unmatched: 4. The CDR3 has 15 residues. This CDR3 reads CASETSGRETDTQYF. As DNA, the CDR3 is TGTGCCAGTGAGACTAGCGGGAGGGAAACAGATACGCAGTATTTT.

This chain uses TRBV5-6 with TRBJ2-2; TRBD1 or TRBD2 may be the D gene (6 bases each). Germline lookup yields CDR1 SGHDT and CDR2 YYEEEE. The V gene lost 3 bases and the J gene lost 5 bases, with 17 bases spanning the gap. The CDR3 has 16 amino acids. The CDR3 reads CASSWGSQGLTGELFF. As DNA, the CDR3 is TGTGCCAGCAGCTGGGGTTCACAGGGACTGACCGGGGAGCTGTTTTTT. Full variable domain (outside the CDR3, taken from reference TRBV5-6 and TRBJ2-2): DAGVTQSPTHLIKTRGQQVTLRCSPKSGHDTVSWYQQALGQGPQFIFQYYEEEERQRGNFPDRFSGHQFPNYSSELNVNALLLGDSALYLCASSWGSQGLTGELFFGEGSRLTVL.

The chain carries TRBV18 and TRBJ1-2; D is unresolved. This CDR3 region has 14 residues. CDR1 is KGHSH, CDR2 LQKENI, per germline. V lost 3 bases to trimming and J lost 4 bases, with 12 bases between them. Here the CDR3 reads CASSPGLEGYGYTF. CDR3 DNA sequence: TGTGCCAGCTCACCGGGTCTAGAGGGCTATGGCTACACCTTC.

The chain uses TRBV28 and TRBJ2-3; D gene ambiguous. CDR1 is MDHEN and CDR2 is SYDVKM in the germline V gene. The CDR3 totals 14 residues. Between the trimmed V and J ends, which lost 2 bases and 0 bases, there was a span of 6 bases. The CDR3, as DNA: TGTGCCAGCAGTTTAGCGGTTAGCACAGATACGCAGTATTTT. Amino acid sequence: CASSLAVSTDTQYF.

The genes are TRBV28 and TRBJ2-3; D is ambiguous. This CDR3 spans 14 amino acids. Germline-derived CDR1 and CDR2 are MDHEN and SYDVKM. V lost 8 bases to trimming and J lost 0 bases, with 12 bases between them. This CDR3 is CASQVTLSTDTQYF. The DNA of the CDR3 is TGTGCCAGCCAGGTTACACTAAGCACAGATACGCAGTATTTT.

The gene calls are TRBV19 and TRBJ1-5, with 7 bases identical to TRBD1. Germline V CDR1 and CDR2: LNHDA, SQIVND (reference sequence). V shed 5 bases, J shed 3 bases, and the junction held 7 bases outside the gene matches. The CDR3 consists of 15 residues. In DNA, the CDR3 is TGTGCCAGTAGTGCTGGACAGGCGTTCAATCAGCCCCAGCATTTT. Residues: CASSAGQAFNQPQHF.

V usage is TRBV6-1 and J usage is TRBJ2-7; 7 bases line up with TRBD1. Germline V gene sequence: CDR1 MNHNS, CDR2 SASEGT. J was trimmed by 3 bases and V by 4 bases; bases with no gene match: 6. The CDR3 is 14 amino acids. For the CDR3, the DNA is TGTGCCAGCAGTGTAGGACAGGCTGACTACGAGCAGTACGTC. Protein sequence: CASSVGQADYEQYV.

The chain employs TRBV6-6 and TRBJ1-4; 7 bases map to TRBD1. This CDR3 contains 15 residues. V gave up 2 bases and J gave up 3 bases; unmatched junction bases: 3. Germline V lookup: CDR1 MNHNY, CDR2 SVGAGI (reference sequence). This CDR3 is CASSYKGQSNEKLFF. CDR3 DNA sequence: TGTGCCAGCAGTTACAAGGGACAGTCTAATGAAAAACTGTTTTTT.

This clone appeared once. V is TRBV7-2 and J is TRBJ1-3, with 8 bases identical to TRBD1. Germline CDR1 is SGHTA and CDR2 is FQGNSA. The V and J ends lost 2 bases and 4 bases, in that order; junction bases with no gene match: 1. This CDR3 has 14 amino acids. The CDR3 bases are TGTGCCAGCAGCTTATGGACAGGGGGAAACACCATATATTTT. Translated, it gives CASSLWTGGNTIYF.

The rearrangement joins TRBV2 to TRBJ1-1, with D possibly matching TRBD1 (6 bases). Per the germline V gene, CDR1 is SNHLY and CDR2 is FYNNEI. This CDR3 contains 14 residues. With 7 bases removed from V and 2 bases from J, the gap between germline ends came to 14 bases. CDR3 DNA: TGTGCCAGCATCAGGGGAAGGGGAAACACTGAAGCTTTCTTT. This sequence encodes CASIRGRGNTEAFF.

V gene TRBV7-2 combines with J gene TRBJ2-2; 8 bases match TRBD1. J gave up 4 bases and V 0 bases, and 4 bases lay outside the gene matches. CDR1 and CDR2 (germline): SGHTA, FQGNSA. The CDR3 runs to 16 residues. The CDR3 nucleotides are TGTGCCAGCAGCTTAGCGCTGGACAGGGTCACCGGGGAGCTGTTTTTT. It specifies CASSLALDRVTGELFF.

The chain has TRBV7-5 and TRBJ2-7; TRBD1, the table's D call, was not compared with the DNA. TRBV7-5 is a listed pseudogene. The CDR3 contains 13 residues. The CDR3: CARSLWGFYEQYV. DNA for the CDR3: TGTGCCAGAAGCTTATGGGGCTTCTACGAGCAGTACGTC.

The CDR3 DNA sequence: TGTGCCAGCAGGACTCGGGGGGGTGGTTCGGCACCCCTCCACTTT. It translates to CASRTRGGGSAPLHF. J is TRBJ1-6 and V is TRBV28, with D maybe TRBD1 (5 bases). V was pared by 6 bases and J by 11 bases, with 20 bases between. Germline CDR1 and CDR2: MDHEN and SYDVKM. The CDR3 totals 15 residues.

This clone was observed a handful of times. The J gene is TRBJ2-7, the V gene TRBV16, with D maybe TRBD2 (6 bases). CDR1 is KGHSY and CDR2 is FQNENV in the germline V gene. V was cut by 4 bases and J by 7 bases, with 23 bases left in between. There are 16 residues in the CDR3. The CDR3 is CASSLDPTGASLEQYF. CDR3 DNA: TGTGCCAGCAGCCTGGATCCAACGGGAGCCTCCCTGGAGCAGTACTTC.

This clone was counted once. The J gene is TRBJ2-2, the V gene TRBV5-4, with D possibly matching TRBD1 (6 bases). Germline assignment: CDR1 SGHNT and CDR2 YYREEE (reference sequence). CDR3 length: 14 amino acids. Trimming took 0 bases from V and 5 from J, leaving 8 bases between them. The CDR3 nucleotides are TGTGCCAGCAGCTTGGCCAGGGGAACCGGGGAGCTGTTTTTT. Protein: CASSLARGTGELFF. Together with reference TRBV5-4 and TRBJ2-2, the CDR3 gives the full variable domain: ETGVTQSPTHLIKTRGQQVTLRCSSQSGHNTVSWYQQALGQGPQFIFQYYREEENGRGNFPPRFSGLQFPNYSSELNVNALELDDSALYLCASSLARGTGELFFGEGSRLTVL.

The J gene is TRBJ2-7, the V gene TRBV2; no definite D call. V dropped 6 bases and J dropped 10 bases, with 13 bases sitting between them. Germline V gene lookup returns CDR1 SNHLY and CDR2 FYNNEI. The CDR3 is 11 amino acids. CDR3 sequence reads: CASRGGGLQYF. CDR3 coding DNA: TGTGCCAGCAGAGGTGGTGGTCTACAGTACTTC.

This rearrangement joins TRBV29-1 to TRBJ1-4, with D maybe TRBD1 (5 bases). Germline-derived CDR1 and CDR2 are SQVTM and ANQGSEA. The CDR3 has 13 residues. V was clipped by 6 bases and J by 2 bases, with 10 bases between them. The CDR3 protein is CSVVGVTNEKLFF. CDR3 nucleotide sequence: TGCAGCGTCGTGGGGGTGACTAATGAAAAACTGTTTTTT.

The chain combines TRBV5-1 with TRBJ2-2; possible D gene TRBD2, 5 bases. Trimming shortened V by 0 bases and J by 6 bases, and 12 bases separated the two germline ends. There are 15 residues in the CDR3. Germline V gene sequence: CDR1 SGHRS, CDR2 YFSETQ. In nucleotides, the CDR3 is TGCGCCAGCAGCTTGGTATTATCGCGGGCCGGGGAGCTGTTTTTT. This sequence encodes CASSLVLSRAGELFF.

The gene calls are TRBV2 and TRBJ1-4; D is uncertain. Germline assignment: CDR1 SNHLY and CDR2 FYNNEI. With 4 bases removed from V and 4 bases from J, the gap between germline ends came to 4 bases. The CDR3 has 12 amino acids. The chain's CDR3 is CASSGRNEKLFF. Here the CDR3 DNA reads TGTGCCAGCAGTGGCCGTAATGAAAAACTGTTTTTT.

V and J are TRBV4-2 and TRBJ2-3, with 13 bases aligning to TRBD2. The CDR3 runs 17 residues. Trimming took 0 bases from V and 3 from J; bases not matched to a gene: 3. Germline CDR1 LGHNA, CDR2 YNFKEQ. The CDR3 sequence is CASSQDSTSGRTDTQYF. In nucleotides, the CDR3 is TGTGCCAGCAGCCAAGATTCGACTAGCGGGAGGACAGATACGCAGTATTTT.

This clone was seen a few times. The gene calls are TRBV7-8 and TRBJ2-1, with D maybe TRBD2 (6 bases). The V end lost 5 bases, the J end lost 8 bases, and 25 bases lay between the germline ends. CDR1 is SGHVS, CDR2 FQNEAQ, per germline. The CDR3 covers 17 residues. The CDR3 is CASSPQISTAGGDEQFF. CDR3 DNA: TGTGCCAGCAGCCCGCAAATCTCGACAGCGGGTGGCGATGAGCAGTTCTTC.

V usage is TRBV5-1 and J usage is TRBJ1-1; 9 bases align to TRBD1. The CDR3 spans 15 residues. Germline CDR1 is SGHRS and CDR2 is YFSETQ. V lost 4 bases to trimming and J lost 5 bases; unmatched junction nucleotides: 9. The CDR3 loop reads CASSPQTGGQTEAFF. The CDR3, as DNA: TGCGCCAGCAGCCCTCAAACAGGGGGCCAGACTGAAGCTTTCTTT.

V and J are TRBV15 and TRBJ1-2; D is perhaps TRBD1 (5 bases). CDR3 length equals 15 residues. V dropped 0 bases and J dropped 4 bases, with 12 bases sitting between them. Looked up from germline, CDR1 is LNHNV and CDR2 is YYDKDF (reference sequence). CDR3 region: CATSRDWGLGYGYTF. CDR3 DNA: TGTGCCACCAGCAGAGACTGGGGCCTCGGCTATGGCTACACCTTC. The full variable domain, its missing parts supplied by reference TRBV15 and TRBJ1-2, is DAMVIQNPRYQVTQFGKPVTLSCSQTLNHNVMYWYQQKSSQAPKLLFHYYDKDFNNEADTPDNFQSRRPNTSFCFLDIRSPGLGDTAMYLCATSRDWGLGYGYTFGSGTRLTVV.

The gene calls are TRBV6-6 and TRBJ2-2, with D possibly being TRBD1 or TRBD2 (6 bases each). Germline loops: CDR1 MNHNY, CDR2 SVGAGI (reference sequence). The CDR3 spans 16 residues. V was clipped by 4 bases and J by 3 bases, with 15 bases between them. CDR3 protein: CASSWGWRGDTGELFF. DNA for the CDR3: TGTGCCAGCAGTTGGGGGTGGAGGGGGGACACCGGGGAGCTGTTTTTT.

The CDR3 DNA sequence: TGTGCCAGCAGGGGACCTGGGCATCAGCCCCAGCATTTT. It encodes CASRGPGHQPQHF. The chain has TRBV2 and TRBJ1-5; D might be TRBD1 (5 bases). Germline CDR1 reads SNHLY; CDR2 reads FYNNEI. The CDR3 sequence is 13 residues long. V shed 6 bases and J shed 5 bases, with 11 bases lying between them.

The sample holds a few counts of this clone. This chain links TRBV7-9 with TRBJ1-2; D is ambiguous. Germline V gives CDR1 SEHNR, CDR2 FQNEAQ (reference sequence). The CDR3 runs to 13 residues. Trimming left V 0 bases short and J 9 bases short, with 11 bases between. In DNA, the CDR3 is TGTGCCAGCAGCTTAGCGCGGGTGCGAAGCTACACCTTC. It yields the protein CASSLARVRSYTF.